This TCR beta chain was sequenced during a study of shared clonotypes between healthy human individuals (TCRdb year 2020). As for the study more broadly: The cohort included a few men and a couple of women between 18 and 49 years of age. For each donor, CD4 naive and CD4 memory were each given three plates, CD8 naive was given two plates, and CD8 memory was given one plate. To estimate repertoire size and how much clonotypes are shared between individuals, the study performed deep sequencing of blood TCR repertoires from five healthy adults. To increase sequencing depth and limit assay-specific biases, TCR repertoire library preparation and sequencing were carried out by different laboratories using diverse techniques. Leukapheresis yielded between about 0.8 and 9.5 billion PBMCs per donor. Paper-wide results and their limitations: Because the study included a small number of donors, the genetic and exposure-history diversity represented was limited. Larger estimated clonotype richness was generally found for naive subsets than for memory subsets. Rarefaction of sorted-subset datasets indicated incomplete sequencing despite the large sequencing depth. Across four donors, 4.5% to 6.5% of naive CD4, approximately 3.6% of naive CD8, about 2.3% of memory CD4, and roughly 0.41% of memory CD8 clonotypes were shared. Pairwise subsampling indicated that sequencing depth was expected to affect the degree of clonotype sharing among donors. Only blood was sampled, and tissue TCR repertoires likely differ from those in blood. Compared with non-shared clonotypes, the clonotypes found in all four sorted-subset donors had higher generation probabilities.

This clone showed up just once. The clone's antigen remains unknown. It has no much larger one-base neighbor in the sample; base qualities were not kept. Healthy HIV-negative adults with no recently reported acute infections or vaccinations were included as donors. All donors were Caucasian adults living in Nashville, Tennessee, USA. Magnetic negative selection was used to enrich CD4+ T cells, after which naive cells were positively selected on CD45RA and the negative fraction became the memory subset. After blood collection by leukapheresis, PBMCs were isolated using Ficoll-Histopaque density gradient centrifugation and then cryopreserved in the vapor phase of liquid nitrogen. Analytical flow cytometry was used to check the purity and quantity of every magnetically sorted T cell population. Each sorted fraction had its genomic DNA isolated and then quantified by UV absorbance on a Nanodrop 2000c.

Using the deep immunoSEQ assay, TCR CDR3 regions were amplified from genomic DNA by multiplex PCR. Extracted genomic DNA from each cell subset was distributed evenly across all wells of several immunoSEQ 96-well plates, and each plate was treated as a replicate. Each replicate PCR for sorted subsets received approximately 220 ng genomic DNA, equal to about 30,000 T cell genomes. Purified libraries were quantified with a Qubit 3.0 fluorometer, sized on a Bioanalyzer 2100, and re-quantified with the KAPA Library Quantification kit. Every immunoSEQ 96-well plate was sequenced on a dedicated single-read 150-cycle Illumina NextSeq 550 flow cell. Regarding the original processing steps: Because the immunoSEQ output included only junctional sequences and no quality scores, the filtering could not be the same as the filtering used for full-length reads. Sequences were annotated with PyIR, a Python wrapper for IgBLAST v1.9, using IMGT germline references to assign V/J genes and CDR3. Reads with weak V/J assignments (E-value above 1e-6), missing CDR3, stop codons, out-of-frame junctions, or ambiguous translated residues were removed. V3J clonotypes were defined as sequences sharing an identical inferred V gene, J gene, and CDR3 amino acid sequence. The percentage overlap between two repertoires was calculated by dividing the number of shared unique clonotypes by the size of the smaller repertoire. RTK rarefaction, the Chao1 estimator, and Recon v2.1 estimates of unobserved clonotypes were used to assess repertoire richness. Generation probabilities were computed with OLGA for all TCRbeta clonotypes obtained by the gDNA method from four donors. TCRdb provides this immuneACCESS table in a form limited to in-frame rearrangements. Some clones are lacking; in checked studies, under half of them reflect an unresolved V gene, and why the rest are absent is not known. The DNA was the basis for D and trimming; V, J and clone size are from that table. This sample comprises 1,400,000 or so clones, less than 99% of them detected only once. Around 0.33% of the sample rests with the top ten.

The CDR3, cysteine through phenylalanine, is 14 amino acids long. CDR3 DNA is the only sequence kept; it has 42 bases, read in frame from the first base. The germline V gene encodes CDR1 SGHDT and CDR2 YYEEEE. Relative to germline, V is 3 bases shorter and J is 5 bases shorter, with 13 bases between their ends. The V and J genes are TRBV5-6 and TRBJ2-3; the D gene is possibly TRBD1, with 6 bases matching. This sequence was found in a man aged 25 to 40 in good health. Material: naive CD4+ T cells sorted from blood. Sample cell subset or site, as interpreted from the label and publication: CD45RA+ positively selected. The CDR3 sequence is CASSYPGAEDTQYF. Read as DNA, the sequence is TGTGCCAGCAGCTATCCAGGGGCTGAAGATACGCAGTATTTT. Supplemented by the reference TRBV5-6 and TRBJ2-3 proteins around the CDR3, the complete variable domain is DAGVTQSPTHLIKTRGQQVTLRCSPKSGHDTVSWYQQALGQGPQFIFQYYEEEERQRGNFPDRFSGHQFPNYSSELNVNALLLGDSALYLCASSYPGAEDTQYFGPGTRLTVL.